This entry is about one TCR beta chain. The antigen it recognizes is unknown. Qualities for individual bases were not recorded, and no much larger clone is one base off. One collaborating source in Seattle enrolled patients during active infection and followed them longitudinally through the course of disease. The collaborating institutions used their own protocols to collect whole blood in K2EDTA tubes. Collaborator samples were shipped for TCRbeta analysis as frozen whole blood, isolated PBMCs, or DNA extracted from either sample type. These data are taken from a study of blood T cell repertoires in COVID-19 (dated by TCRdb to about 2020). At the level of the whole study: Samples from collaborators originated in the United States, Italy and Spain and spanned both the acute and convalescent phases of COVID-19. Subjects who had been exposed to COVID-19, were actively infected with it, or had recovered from it provided the deeply sampled blood TCRbeta repertoires that made up the dataset. Where HLA class I and class II types were available, the types were taken from metadata supplied by the sample provider, not from assay-based typing. The material from the prospective study consisted of cDNA or gDNA derived from T cells, B-cell-depleted T cells, or PBMCs. The sample metadata nearly always contained a de-identified subject ID, COVID-19 status, age in years and sex. The repertoires were released in a freely available public database meant as a resource for research on the immune response to SARS-CoV-2. The samples were drawn from the first 160 participants of the ongoing ImmuneRACE study and from 950 to 1,500 subjects provided by 6 global collaborators.

The CDR3 has 14 amino acids, counting the end cysteine and phenylalanine. Only the CDR3 DNA stays, 42 bases, in frame from base 1. V is reduced by 3 bases and J by 1 base, leaving a spacing of 11 bases between them. CDR1 and CDR2 are drawn from the germline V gene (reference sequence): SGHNT, YYREEE. Overall study results and their limits: Clinical and demographic metadata were provided uncurated, with the amount varying by source and participant.

The immunoSEQ Assay, a bias-controlled multiplex PCR, was used to amplify TCRbeta CDR3 regions from genomic DNA. As for how the authors treated the data: The number of nucleated cells in each sample was estimated by amplification of reference gene primers within the assay. Sequence reads were collapsed and filtered to measure the absolute abundance of every unique TCRbeta CDR3 rearrangement. For each sample, productive Simpson clonality was calculated as the square root of Simpson's diversity index over productive rearrangements. Drawn from immuneACCESS, this table holds only the in-frame rearrangements with V and J called that TCRdb kept. Clones are partly lost; checked studies trace under half to an unresolved V gene and leave the rest unexplained. V and J calls and clone size are as listed in that table; D and trimming were resolved from the DNA. Here the sample has roughly 70,000 clones; approximately 89% occur a single time. The ten largest account for about 2.5% of the sample.

The chain couples TRBV5-4 to TRBJ2-7; perhaps TRBD1 is the D gene, with 6 bases matching. The clonotype was recovered from a man aged 50-59 years with COVID-19, enrolled during active disease. Sequenced sample: peripheral blood. The bases are TGTGCCAGCAGCTCACAGGGCCTATCCTACGAGCAGTACTTC. This sequence encodes CASSSQGLSYEQYF.